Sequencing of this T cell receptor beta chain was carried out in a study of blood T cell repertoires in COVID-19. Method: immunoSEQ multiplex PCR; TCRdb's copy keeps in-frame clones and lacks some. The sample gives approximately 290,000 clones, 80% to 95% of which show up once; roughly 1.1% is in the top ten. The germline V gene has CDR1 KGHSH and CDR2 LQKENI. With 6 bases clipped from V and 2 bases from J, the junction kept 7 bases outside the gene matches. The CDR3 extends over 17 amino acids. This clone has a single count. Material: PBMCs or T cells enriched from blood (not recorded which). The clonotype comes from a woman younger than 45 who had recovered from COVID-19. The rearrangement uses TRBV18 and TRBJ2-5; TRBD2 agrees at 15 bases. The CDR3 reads CASSPRTSGGGQETQYF. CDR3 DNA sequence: TGTGCCAGCTCCCCAAGGACTAGCGGGGGGGGTCAAGAGACCCAGTACTTC.